This section outlines one T cell receptor beta chain sequence together with its context. No antigen is known for it. This sample was taken from a study of T-cell memory formation after mild COVID-19. About the study: Largely donor-specific sequence clusters came from a couple of donors. Findings and caveats of the study: Some responding clones appeared in pre-infection memory, suggesting cross-reactive memory joined.

5'RACE primed at constant segments yielded TCR alpha and TCR beta cDNA libraries bearing sample barcodes and UMIs. In TCRdb, the 5' RACE reads were re-called with MiXCR into one record per CDR3 protein. The sample records about 290,000 distinct CDR3 sequences, 15% being singletons. V lost 2 bases to trimming and J lost 3 bases, with 9 bases between them. The CDR3 is 13 residues long. The germline gives CDR1 SGHRS, CDR2 YFSETQ. Sequenced input: PBMCs or a T cell subset sorted from them (not recorded which). The chain combines TRBV5-1 with TRBJ2-7; D gene uncertain. The source of this sequence is a man aged 18 to 30 who had mild COVID-19 (a few samples of this study predate the infection). Cell type and time point are not known. CDR3 bases: TGCGCCAGCAGCTTTAATGACGGCTACGAGCAGTACGTC. Its translation is CASSFNDGYEQYV.